The text below deals with one TCR beta chain. This clone came up a few times. Its cognate antigen has yet to be identified. Within one base of it there is no much larger clone, and no base qualities were kept. For TCR beta library preparation, roughly 2 micrograms of genomic DNA were extracted from the cryopreserved PBMCs. Longitudinal blood samples from CLL patients receiving ibrutinib monotherapy were subjected to high-throughput TCR beta sequencing. The patients took part in an open-label, single-center phase 2 trial of ibrutinib monotherapy. Via the germline V gene (reference sequence), CDR1 is SEHNR and CDR2 FQNEAQ. The CDR3 contains 14 residues, cysteine and phenylalanine counted. This entry keeps only the CDR3 DNA: 42 bases, framed from base 1. V is clipped by 7 bases and J by 4 bases, and the sequence between their germline boundaries is 11 bases long. The source of the sample is a study of cytotoxic CD8 clonotypes in ibrutinib-treated CLL (dated by TCRdb to about 2021). Some background on the complete study: The cohort had about ten relapsed/refractory and 15 treatment-naive patients; 17 were IGHV unmutated. Partial responses were observed in approximately 24 patients and complete responses in 2; after a median follow-up of 68 months, remission was maintained in 14 patients and progression was observed in approximately 12. Response samples were obtained after a median of approximately twelve months of treatment, with a range of about 6 to 36 months. Cryopreserved peripheral blood mononuclear cells were collected before treatment, at response, and at either disease progression or sustained remission. Patients were still on ibrutinib when every remission and progressive disease sample was collected. An average of about 250,000 productive templates and roughly 94,000 productive rearrangements was obtained per sample. Of the approximately 87 participants in the trial, about 26 had longitudinal samples available. Here is what the overall study found, with its caveats: At ibrutinib response clonality went up, during sustained remission it held steady, and at progression it dropped back toward baseline. Public clonotypes were rare and either shrank or stayed stable during treatment, and the rise in clonality at ibrutinib response reflected expansion of private clonotypes. Baseline clonality was found to be higher than that of age-matched healthy donors and was strongly correlated with circulating CD8+ T-cell counts. Lymph node repertoires were not examined, and the timing of sampling was not matched between patients in sustained remission and those whose disease progressed.

Each clonotype received, on average, 10x coverage in deep resolution sequencing performed on a MiSeq, where the target depth lay between 1 in 1 million and 1 in 200,000 T cells. TCR beta libraries were generated with the immunoSEQ hsTCRB Kit. Concerning the study's data processing: Data were analyzed with ImmunoSEQ Data Assistant and ImmunoSEQ Analyzer, with V, D and J genes assigned per IMGT definitions. Clonality, which ranges from 0 to 1, was calculated as one minus the normalized Shannon entropy of productive rearrangement frequencies. Only overrepresented clonotypes making up at least 0.05% of each patient's repertoire were included in the public clonotype analysis. Repertoires from about a dozen age-matched healthy donors in immuneACCESS were used as clonality controls. What TCRdb holds here is the immuneACCESS table cut down to in-frame rearrangements. Part of the clones is not present; checked against another copy, under half of the missing clones reflect an unresolved V gene, and the others are unexplained. V, J and clone size reflect that table, while D and trimming were determined from the DNA. The sample includes fewer than 400,000 clones, with 67% observed a single time. Together, the top ten hold roughly 6.8% of the sample.

This TCR came from a human donor with chronic lymphocytic leukemia. This receptor chain uses TRBV7-9 and TRBJ1-6; a weak D assignment points to TRBD1 (5 bases agree). The sequencing used PBMCs, collected after 36 months of ibrutinib treatment. Here the CDR3 is given as CASKKGPYNSPLHF. The sequenced DNA is TGTGCCAGCAAGAAGGGACCTTATAATTCACCCCTCCACTTT.